One sample yielded the 30 T cell receptor beta chains listed below, sequenced in a study of read filtering for tumor transcriptome and immune sequencing. This library used 300 to 450 ng RNA and molecular barcoded adaptors spanning alpha/delta and beta/gamma chains. TCRdb ran MiXCR on the reads and lists one entry per CDR3 protein. The sample records roughly 41,000 distinct CDR3 sequences, around 13% being singletons. The sequenced sample consisted of a population of CD138-negative cells sorted from bone marrow. These receptor sequences come from a donor at least 40 years old with multiple myeloma.

This clonotype was seen many times. This chain connects TRBV29-1 to TRBJ2-7, with TRBD2 matching over 7 bases. The length of the CDR3 is 13 residues. V lost 7 bases and J lost 7; bases outside the gene matches: 13. CDR1 is SQVTM and CDR2 is ANQGSEA in the germline V gene. The CDR3 loop is CSAVRGRGREQYF. In DNA, the CDR3 is TGCAGCGCTGTTCGCGGGAGAGGTAGGGAGCAGTACTTC.

This clonotype showed up many times. The chain combines TRBV6-2 or TRBV6-3 with TRBJ1-2, with D possibly being TRBD1 (5 bases). This CDR3 has 13 residues. Trimming took 8 bases from V and 8 from J, leaving 18 bases between them. Germline CDR1 and CDR2: MNHEY and SVGEGT. The CDR3 loop is CASLLQGNGGYTF. CDR3 DNA: TGTGCCAGCCTCCTGCAGGGTAATGGAGGCTACACCTTC.

This clonotype was counted at least ten times. V gene TRBV7-2 combines with J gene TRBJ2-4, with D possibly matching TRBD1 (6 bases). With 4 bases removed from V and 0 bases from J, the gap between germline ends came to 19 bases. The CDR3 spans 18 residues. Germline CDR1 SGHTA, CDR2 FQGNSA. The CDR3: CASSSSGPTRGAKNIQYF. The CDR3 DNA reads as TGTGCCAGCAGCTCTTCGGGACCCACCAGGGGAGCCAAAAACATTCAGTACTTC.

This clonotype showed up many times. V is TRBV28 and J is TRBJ2-7, with 9 bases fitting TRBD1. CDR1 is MDHEN and CDR2 is SYDVKM in the germline V gene. CDR3 size: 14 residues. V gave up 5 bases and J gave up 3 bases; unmatched junction bases: 5. This CDR3 is CASSDRGYDYEQYF. The CDR3 region has the DNA TGTGCCAGCAGTGACAGGGGGTATGACTACGAGCAGTACTTC.

This clonotype was counted many times. This chain connects TRBV4-1 to TRBJ2-7; 16 positions agree with TRBD2. From germline, CDR1 is MGHRA and CDR2 YSYEKL. With V trimmed by 4 bases and J by 4 bases, 7 bases remained unmatched. This CDR3 comprises 17 residues. CDR3 nucleotide sequence: TGCGCCAGCAGCCGGGGACTAGCGGGAGGGCCTAGGTACGAGCAGTACTTC. Amino acid sequence: CASSRGLAGGPRYEQYF.

In regard to this clonotype: A single base separates this from a much larger clone, so it may be a read error. V and J are TRBV4-1 and TRBJ1-5; D might be TRBD1 (5 bases). The CDR3 is 19 residues long. The germline V gene has CDR1 MGHRA and CDR2 YSYEKL. V gave up 1 base and J gave up 6 bases, with 25 bases separating them. The DNA of the CDR3 is TGCGCCAGCAGCCAAGTTTCCGGGCGGGGCGTAGGTTATAGTCAGCCCCAGCATTTT. The encoded protein is CASSQVSGRGVGYSQPQHF.

This clonotype has just one count. The rearrangement joins TRBV5-5 to TRBJ1-4; D remains ambiguous. V lost 0 bases and J 5 bases, leaving 2 bases between the germline ends. This CDR3 comprises 12 residues. Germline-derived CDR1 and CDR2 are SGHKS and YYEKEE (reference sequence). The CDR3 is CASSLVNEKLFF. CDR3 in DNA: TGTGCCAGCAGCTTGGTCAATGAAAAACTGTTTTTT.

This clonotype was detected a few times. The chain combines TRBV7-9 with TRBJ2-5; D is ambiguous. Trimming pared 1 base from V and 7 bases from J, leaving 10 bases between. The CDR3 contains 13 residues. Germline CDR1 is SEHNR and CDR2 is FQNEAQ (reference sequence). CDR3: CASSLGSWATQYF. In nucleotides, the CDR3 is TGTGCCAGCAGCTTAGGATCTTGGGCGACCCAGTACTTC.

The sample holds a few counts of this clonotype. A read error may be the cause here, since a much bigger clone is one base away. The chain combines TRBV6-5 with TRBJ2-2; 14 positions match TRBD2. CDR1 and CDR2 from the germline V gene are MNHEY and SVGAGI. The CDR3 extends over 16 amino acids. CDR3 protein: CASSQGLAGVTGELVF. The CDR3 coding sequence is TGTGCCAGCAGTCAGGGACTAGCGGGAGTAACCGGGGAGCTGGTTTTT.

As for this clonotype: A far larger clone is off by one base, so a read error is likely. The J gene is TRBJ2-7, the V gene TRBV6-1, with a weak D call TRBD2 (6 bases). The CDR3 spans 14 residues. Germline V lookup: CDR1 MNHNS, CDR2 SASEGT. The CDR3 region has the DNA TGTGCCAGCAGTACGGGAGAAGCTACCTACGAGCAGTGCTTC. Protein sequence: CASSTGEATYEQCF.

In its sample, this clonotype was seen many times. The gene calls are TRBV5-1 and TRBJ1-4; TRBD1 matches 7 bases. Germline CDR1 and CDR2: SGHRS and YFSETQ. The ends lost 1 base at V and 5 bases at J; junction bases unmatched: 11. This CDR3 contains 17 residues. The CDR3 DNA reads as TGCGCCAGCAGCTTGTTCCCCACAGGGGCAGGGAATGAAAAACTGTTTTTT. This sequence encodes CASSLFPTGAGNEKLFF.

This chain uses TRBV3-1 with TRBJ2-2, with no clear D. The CDR3 has 15 residues. The ends were cut back, 0 bases at V and 3 bases at J, with 8 bases in the middle. Germline assignment: CDR1 LGHDT and CDR2 YNNKEL (reference sequence). CDR3 in DNA: TGTGCCAGCAGCCAAGAGGGATTGTACACCGGGGAGCTGTTTTTT. Its translation: CASSQEGLYTGELFF. Full variable domain (remainder filled in from reference TRBV3-1 and TRBJ2-2): DTAVSQTPKYLVTQMGNDKSIKCEQNLGHDTMYWYKQDSKKFLKIMFSYNNKELIINETVPNRFSPKSPDKAHLNLHINSLELGDSAVYFCASSQEGLYTGELFFGEGSRLTVL.

This clonotype has ten or more counts. This chain uses TRBV20-1 with TRBJ1-1; D is possibly TRBD1 (6 bases). Per germline, CDR1 DFQATT and CDR2 SNEGSKA (reference sequence). V gave up 5 bases and J gave up 3 bases, with 13 bases separating them. The CDR3 is 13 amino acids. This CDR3 is CSASQGGDTEAFF. Written as DNA, the CDR3 is TGCAGTGCTTCACAGGGTGGAGACACTGAAGCTTTCTTT.

The chain uses TRBV15 and TRBJ2-5; 10 bases agree with TRBD1. The CDR3 covers 16 residues. J was trimmed by 3 bases and V by 5 bases; bases with no gene match: 9. Germline CDR1 LNHNV, CDR2 YYDKDF (reference sequence). The CDR3 DNA reads as TGTGCCACCAGCTCCCCGGGACAGGGGATCGAAGAGACCCAGTACTTC. The encoded protein is CATSSPGQGIEETQYF.

This clonotype was detected many times. The chain recombines TRBV20-1 with TRBJ1-3; D remains ambiguous. The CDR3 consists of 11 residues. Germline assignment: CDR1 DFQATT and CDR2 SNEGSKA (reference sequence). The V end was cut by 5 bases, the J end by 1 base, with 3 bases between. CDR3 loop: CSAESGNTIYF. The CDR3 region has the DNA TGCAGTGCTGAATCTGGAAACACCATATATTTT.

On this clonotype: Since a much larger clone is just one base distant, this may be a read error. The rearrangement links TRBV29-1 to TRBJ1-1; D is uncertain. The CDR3 has 13 amino acids. Germline V gene data show CDR1 as SQVTM and CDR2 as ANQGSEA. CDR3 region: CSVEIQLNTVAFF. The CDR3 DNA follows: TGCAGCGTTGAGATACAGTTAAACACTGTAGCTTTCTTT.

The sample holds many counts of this clonotype. This sequence joins TRBV10-3 and TRBJ1-5; a possible D gene is TRBD1 (6 bases). The CDR3 covers 16 residues. The V gene's germline CDR1 is ENHRY and CDR2 SYGVKD. The V end was cut by 3 bases, the J end by 0 bases, with 12 bases between. The DNA for the CDR3 is TGTGCCATCAGTGAAGGGGGAGGCGGTAGCAATCAGCCCCAGCATTTT. It specifies CAISEGGGGSNQPQHF.

The sample holds many counts of this clonotype. The CDR3: CSVDGGLWDTQYF. The DNA of the CDR3 is TGCAGCGTTGACGGGGGGCTTTGGGATACGCAGTATTTT. The chain employs TRBV29-1 and TRBJ2-3; D is perhaps TRBD2 (7 bases). Deletions cut 3 bases from V and 6 bases from J, with 13 bases between. The CDR3 has 13 amino acids. Germline V gives CDR1 SQVTM, CDR2 ANQGSEA.

This clonotype appeared many times. This chain joins TRBV4-1 and TRBJ2-1, with 10 bases matching TRBD2. The CDR3 runs 17 residues. From germline, CDR1 is MGHRA and CDR2 YSYEKL. Trimming at V came to 0 bases and at J to 5 bases, leaving 7 bases not matched to a gene. The CDR3 DNA reads as TGCGCCAGCAGCCAAGATCCGCGGCTAGCGGGAGACAATGAGCAGTTCTTC. This codes for CASSQDPRLAGDNEQFF.

As for this clonotype: A read error is possible here, since a much larger clone lies one base away. The chain is built from TRBV24-1 and TRBJ2-2; TRBD1 is a possible D gene (5 bases). Germline V gives CDR1 KGHDR, CDR2 SFDVKD. The CDR3 runs to 17 residues. For the CDR3, the DNA is TGTGCCATCAGTGATTCGAGCCCGGCAGGGATCACCGGGGAGCTGTTTTTT. It translates to CAISDSSPAGITGELFF.

By share, this clonotype counts as medium-sized. This chain uses TRBV24-1 with TRBJ2-1; 7 bases align to TRBD2. Germline loops: CDR1 KGHDR, CDR2 SFDVKD. J lost 8 bases, V lost 5 bases, and 11 bases had no gene match. This CDR3 has 15 residues. CDR3 sequence (DNA): TGTGCCACCAGTGCCCTGGGGGGGACCGCAGATGAGCAGTTCTTC. This translates into CATSALGGTADEQFF.

This clonotype was observed at least ten times. The rearrangement links TRBV18 to TRBJ2-2; 9 positions match TRBD1. V lost 3 bases and J lost 9; bases outside the gene matches: 8. Germline V gene lookup returns CDR1 KGHSH and CDR2 LQKENI. The CDR3 has 15 amino acids. CDR3 sequence (DNA): TGTGCCAGCTCACCCCGACAGGGGGGCGTGCGGGAGCTGTTTTTT. Translated: CASSPRQGGVRELFF. The variable domain in full, with the rest retrieved from reference TRBV18 and TRBJ2-2, is NAGVMQNPRHLVRRRGQEARLRCSPMKGHSHVYWYRQLPEEGLKFMVYLQKENIIDESGMPKERFSAEFPKEGPSILRIQQVVRGDSAAYFCASSPRQGGVRELFFGEGSRLTVL.

This clonotype was counted between two and nine times. This chain's CDR3 is CASSFSGLGLGETQYF. DNA of the CDR3: TGTGCCAGCAGTTTTTCGGGACTCGGCCTAGGGGAGACCCAGTACTTC. This chain joins TRBV27 and TRBJ2-5; TRBD2 might be the D (6 bases). The CDR3 totals 16 residues. Germline-derived CDR1 and CDR2 are MNHEY and SMNVEV (reference sequence). V shed 3 bases and J shed 5 bases, with 19 bases lying between them.

This clonotype was seen ten or more times. This sequence joins TRBV20-1 and TRBJ2-4; unclear D gene. Germline assignment: CDR1 DFQATT and CDR2 SNEGSKA (reference sequence). The CDR3 runs to 14 residues. V dropped 0 bases and J dropped 1 base, with 7 bases sitting between them. CDR3 protein: CSAREPDAKNIQYF. CDR3 sequence (DNA): TGCAGTGCTAGAGAGCCAGACGCCAAAAACATTCAGTACTTC.

This clonotype was observed many times. The chain uses TRBV5-6 and TRBJ2-3; a weak D match, TRBD2 (6 bases). V lost 0 bases, J lost 1 base, and 9 bases lay in between. Germline loops: CDR1 SGHDT, CDR2 YYEEEE. This CDR3 spans 15 amino acids. CDR3: CASSLAGVRTDTQYF. The CDR3 nucleotides read TGTGCCAGCAGCTTGGCGGGGGTTCGCACAGATACGCAGTATTTT.

This clonotype was picked up many times. The rearrangement joins TRBV29-1 to TRBJ2-3; TRBD1 agrees at 8 bases. This CDR3 comprises 13 residues. From germline, CDR1 is SQVTM and CDR2 ANQGSEA. The V segment lost 7 bases and the J segment 1 base; nucleotides outside the gene matches: 4. Here the CDR3 DNA reads TGCAGCGCACGGACAGGGCGCACAGATACGCAGTATTTT. It encodes CSARTGRTDTQYF.

This clonotype was picked up many times. The rearrangement joins TRBV5-1 to TRBJ2-2, with TRBD2 matching over 8 bases. V lost 3 bases to trimming and J lost 0 bases; unmatched junction nucleotides: 1. CDR1 SGHRS and CDR2 YFSETQ come from the germline V gene. The CDR3 spans 15 residues. This CDR3 reads CASSSSGPNTGELFF. DNA of the CDR3: TGCGCCAGCAGCTCTAGCGGGCCGAACACCGGGGAGCTGTTTTTT.

This clonotype was seen repeatedly, ten times or more. The chain carries TRBV7-2 and TRBJ2-3; 14 bases map to TRBD2. The V gene's germline CDR1 is SGHTA and CDR2 FQGNSA. The CDR3 has 13 amino acids. V lost 4 bases to trimming and J lost 14 bases; unmatched junction nucleotides: 5. The CDR3 protein is CASSSGTSGSRYF. Written as DNA, the CDR3 is TGTGCCAGCAGCTCCGGGACTAGCGGGAGTCGGTATTTT.

This clonotype was recorded many times. The chain combines TRBV20-1 with TRBJ1-1; no reliable D call. This CDR3 is 11 amino acids long. The germline gives CDR1 DFQATT, CDR2 SNEGSKA (reference sequence). The CDR3, as DNA: TGCAGCCCACGTGGCCTCGGGGAAGCTTTCTTT. Translating it yields CSPRGLGEAFF.

This clonotype occurred many times. The CDR3 here is CASSSRDNEQFF. DNA for the CDR3: TGTGCCAGCAGCTCCAGGGATAATGAGCAGTTCTTC. The V gene is TRBV7-9, the J gene TRBJ2-1; TRBD1 might be the D (5 bases). Germline CDR1 reads SEHNR; CDR2 reads FQNEAQ (reference sequence). The CDR3 spans 12 residues. V was shortened by 4 bases and J by 7 bases, with 8 bases between the two germline ends. The variable domain in full, with the rest retrieved from reference TRBV7-9 and TRBJ2-1, is DTGVSQNPRHKITKRGQNVTFRCDPISEHNRLYWYRQTLGQGPEFLTYFQNEAQLEKSRLLSDRFSAERPKGSFSTLEIQRTEQGDSAMYLCASSSRDNEQFFGPGTRLTVL.